This TCR beta chain was observed in a study of blood T cells in healthy people across ages. A second PCR of roughly 7 to 11 cycles used a sample-barcoded 5' primer and a J-beta primer mix. The yield of each sample was at least 2.5 million CDR3-containing paired-end reads. TCRdb re-called the 5' RACE reads with MiXCR, one entry per CDR3 protein. The top ten clones hold 5% to 7% of a sample with roughly 1,300,000 distinct CDR3 sequences, approximately 59% of them seen once. This CDR3 is 18 amino acids long. The V and J ends lost 2 bases and 0 bases, in that order; junction bases with no gene match: 10. Germline CDR1 and CDR2: DFQATT and SNEGSKA (reference sequence).

The rearrangement uses TRBV20-1 and TRBJ1-6; TRBD1 matches 7 bases. The sequencing sample was made of blood. This clonotype was obtained from a man younger than 30 in good health. DNA of the CDR3: TGCAGTGCTAGATTGAGGGGACAGTCATACTCCTATAATTCACCCCTCCACTTT. Translating it yields CSARLRGQSYSYNSPLHF.